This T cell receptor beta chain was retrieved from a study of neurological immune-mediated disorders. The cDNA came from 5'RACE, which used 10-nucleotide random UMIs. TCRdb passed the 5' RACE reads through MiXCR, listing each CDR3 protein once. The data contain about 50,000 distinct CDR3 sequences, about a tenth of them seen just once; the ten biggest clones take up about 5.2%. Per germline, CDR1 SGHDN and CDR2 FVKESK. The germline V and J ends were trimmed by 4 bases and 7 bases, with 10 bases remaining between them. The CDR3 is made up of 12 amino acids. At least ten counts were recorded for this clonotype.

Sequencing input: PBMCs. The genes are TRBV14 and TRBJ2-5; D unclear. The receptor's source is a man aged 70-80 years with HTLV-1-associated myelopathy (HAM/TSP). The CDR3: CASSPNWGTQYF. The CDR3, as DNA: TGTGCCAGCAGCCCCAACTGGGGGACCCAGTACTTC.